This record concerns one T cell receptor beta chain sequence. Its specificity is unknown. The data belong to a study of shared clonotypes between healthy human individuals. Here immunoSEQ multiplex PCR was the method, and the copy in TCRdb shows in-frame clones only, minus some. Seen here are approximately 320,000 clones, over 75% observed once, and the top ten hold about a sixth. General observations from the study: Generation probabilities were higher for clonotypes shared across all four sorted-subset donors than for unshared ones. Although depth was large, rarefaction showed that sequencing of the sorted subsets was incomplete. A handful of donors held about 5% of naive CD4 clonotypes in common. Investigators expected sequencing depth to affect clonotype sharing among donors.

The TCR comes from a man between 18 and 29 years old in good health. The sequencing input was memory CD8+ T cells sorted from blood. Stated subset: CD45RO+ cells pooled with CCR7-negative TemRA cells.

CDR3 coding DNA: TGTGCCAGCAGCGTAGGGACAGGGACGGCAAGGAACGAGCAGTACTTC. Amino acids: CASSVGTGTARNEQYF. The rearrangement joins TRBV9 to TRBJ2-7; 8 nucleotides match TRBD1. Germline V gene lookup returns CDR1 SGDLS and CDR2 YYNGEE. The V and J ends lost 0 bases and 5 bases, in that order; junction bases with no gene match: 10. The CDR3 has 16 residues.